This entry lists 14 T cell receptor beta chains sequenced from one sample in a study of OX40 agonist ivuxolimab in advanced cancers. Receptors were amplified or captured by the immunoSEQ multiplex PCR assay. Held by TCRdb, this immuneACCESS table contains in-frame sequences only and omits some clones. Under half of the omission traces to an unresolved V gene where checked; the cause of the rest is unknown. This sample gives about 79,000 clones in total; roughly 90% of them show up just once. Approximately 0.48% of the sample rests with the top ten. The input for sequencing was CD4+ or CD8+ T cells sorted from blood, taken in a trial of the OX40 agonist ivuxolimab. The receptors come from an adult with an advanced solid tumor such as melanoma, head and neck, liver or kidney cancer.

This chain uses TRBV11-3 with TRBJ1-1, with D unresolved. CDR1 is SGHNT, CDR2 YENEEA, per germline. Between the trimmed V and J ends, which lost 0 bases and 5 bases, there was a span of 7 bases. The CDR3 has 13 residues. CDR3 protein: CASSLDIRTEAFF. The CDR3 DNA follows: TGTGCCAGCAGCTTAGATATTCGGACTGAAGCTTTCTTT.

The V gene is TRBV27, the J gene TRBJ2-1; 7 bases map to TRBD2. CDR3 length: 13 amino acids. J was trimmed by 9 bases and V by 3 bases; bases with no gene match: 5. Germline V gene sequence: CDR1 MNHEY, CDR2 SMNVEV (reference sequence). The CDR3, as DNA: TGTGCCAGCAGTTTTGAAGCGGGGTTTGAGCAGTTCTTC. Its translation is CASSFEAGFEQFF.

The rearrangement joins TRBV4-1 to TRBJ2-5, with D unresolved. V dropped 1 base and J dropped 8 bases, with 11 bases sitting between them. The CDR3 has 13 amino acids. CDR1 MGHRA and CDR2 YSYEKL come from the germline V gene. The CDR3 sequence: CASSQAWTETQYF. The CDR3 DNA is TGCGCCAGCAGCCAAGCCTGGACGGAAACCCAGTACTTC.

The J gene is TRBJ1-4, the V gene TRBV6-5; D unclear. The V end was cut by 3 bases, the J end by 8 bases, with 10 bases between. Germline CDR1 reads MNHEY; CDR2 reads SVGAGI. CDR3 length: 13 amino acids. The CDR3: CASSYRGGEKLFF. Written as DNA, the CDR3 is TGTGCCAGCAGTTATCGGGGAGGAGAAAAACTGTTTTTT.

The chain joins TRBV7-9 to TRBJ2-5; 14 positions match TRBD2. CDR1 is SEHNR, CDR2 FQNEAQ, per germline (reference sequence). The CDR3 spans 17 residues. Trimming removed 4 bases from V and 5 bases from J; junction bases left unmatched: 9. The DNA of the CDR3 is TGTGCCAGCAGCTGGACCGGGACTAGCGGGAGTAGTGAGACCCAGTACTTC. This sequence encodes CASSWTGTSGSSETQYF.

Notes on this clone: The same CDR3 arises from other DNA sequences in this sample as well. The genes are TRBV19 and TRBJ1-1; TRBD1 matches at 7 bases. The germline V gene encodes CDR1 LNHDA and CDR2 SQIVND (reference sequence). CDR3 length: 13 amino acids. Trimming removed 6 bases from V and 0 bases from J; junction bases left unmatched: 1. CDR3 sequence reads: CASSGTVNTEAFF. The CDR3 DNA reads TGTGCCAGTAGCGGGACAGTGAACACTGAAGCTTTCTTT.

The CDR3 loop reads CATSYYVSGSSGYTF. The CDR3 region has the DNA TGTGCCACCAGCTACTATGTGTCAGGGTCTAGTGGCTACACCTTC. The chain combines TRBV15 with TRBJ1-2; possible D gene TRBD1, 5 bases. With 5 bases removed from V and 7 bases from J, the gap between germline ends came to 20 bases. Per germline, CDR1 LNHNV and CDR2 YYDKDF (reference sequence). This CDR3 spans 15 amino acids.

CDR3 bases: TGTGCCAGCACTTCCGGAACTAGCCCCGGGGAGCTGTTTTTT. It translates to CASTSGTSPGELFF. The rearrangement uses TRBV2 and TRBJ2-2; the D gene is possibly TRBD2 (6 bases). V dropped 7 bases and J dropped 6 bases, with 15 bases sitting between them. CDR3 length equals 14 residues. CDR1 SNHLY and CDR2 FYNNEI come from the germline V gene.

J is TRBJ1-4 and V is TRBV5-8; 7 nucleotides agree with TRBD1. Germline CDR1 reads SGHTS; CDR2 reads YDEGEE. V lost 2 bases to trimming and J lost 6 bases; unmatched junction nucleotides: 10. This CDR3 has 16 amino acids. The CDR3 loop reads CASSFFRQGTDEKLFF. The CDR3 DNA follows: TGTGCCAGCAGCTTTTTTCGACAGGGCACTGATGAAAAACTGTTTTTT.

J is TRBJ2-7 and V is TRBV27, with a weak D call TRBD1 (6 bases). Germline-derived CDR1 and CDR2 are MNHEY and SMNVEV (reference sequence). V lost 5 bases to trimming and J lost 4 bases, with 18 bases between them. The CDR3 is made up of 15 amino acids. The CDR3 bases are TGTGCCAGCAGTCATGGACAGACCTCCTTGTACGAGCAGTACTTC. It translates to CASSHGQTSLYEQYF.

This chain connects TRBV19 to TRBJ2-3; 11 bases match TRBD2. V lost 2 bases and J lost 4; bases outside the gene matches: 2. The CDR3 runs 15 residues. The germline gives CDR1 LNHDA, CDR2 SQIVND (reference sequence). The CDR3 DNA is TGTGCCAGTAGTATACTAGCGGGAGGCCCAGATACGCAGTATTTT. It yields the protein CASSILAGGPDTQYF.

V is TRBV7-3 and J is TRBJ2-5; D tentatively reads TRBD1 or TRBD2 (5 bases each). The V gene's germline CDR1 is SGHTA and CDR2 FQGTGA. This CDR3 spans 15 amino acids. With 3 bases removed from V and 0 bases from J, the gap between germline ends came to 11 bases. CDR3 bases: TGTGCCAGCAGCTTCTCTCTGGGACACCAAGAGACCCAGTACTTC. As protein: CASSFSLGHQETQYF.

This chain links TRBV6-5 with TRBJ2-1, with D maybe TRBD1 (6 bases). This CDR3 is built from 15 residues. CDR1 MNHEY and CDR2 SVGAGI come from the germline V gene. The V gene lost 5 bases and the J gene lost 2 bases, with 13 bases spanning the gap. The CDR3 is CASSNPGHTYNEQFF. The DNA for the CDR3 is TGTGCCAGCAGTAACCCGGGACACACCTACAATGAGCAGTTCTTC.

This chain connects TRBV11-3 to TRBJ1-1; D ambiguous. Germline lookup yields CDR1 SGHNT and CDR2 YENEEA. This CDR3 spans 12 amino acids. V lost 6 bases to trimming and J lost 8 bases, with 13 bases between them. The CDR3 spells CASSRAQEEAFF. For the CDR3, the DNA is TGTGCCAGCAGTCGCGCGCAGGAGGAAGCTTTCTTT.